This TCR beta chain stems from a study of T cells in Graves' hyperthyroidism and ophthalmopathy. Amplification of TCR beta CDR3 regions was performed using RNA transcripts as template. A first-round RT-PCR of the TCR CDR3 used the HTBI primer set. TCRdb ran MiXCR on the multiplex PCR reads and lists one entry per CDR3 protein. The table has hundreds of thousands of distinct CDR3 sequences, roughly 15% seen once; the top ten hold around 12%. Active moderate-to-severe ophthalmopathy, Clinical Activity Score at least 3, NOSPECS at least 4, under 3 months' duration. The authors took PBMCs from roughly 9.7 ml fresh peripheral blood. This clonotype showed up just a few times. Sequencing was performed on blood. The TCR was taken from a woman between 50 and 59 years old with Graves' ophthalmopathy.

CDR3: CAWSVPLLLAEEPFANTGELFF. The CDR3 region has the DNA TGTGCCTGGAGTGTACCCCTCCTACTAGCGGAAGAGCCTTTCGCGAACACCGGGGAGCTGTTTTTT. The V call is TRBV30, the J call TRBJ2-2, with 8 bases identical to TRBD2. Germline loops: CDR1 GTSNPN, CDR2 SVGIG (reference sequence). J lost 0 bases, V lost 0 bases, and 21 bases had no gene match. This CDR3 comprises 22 residues.